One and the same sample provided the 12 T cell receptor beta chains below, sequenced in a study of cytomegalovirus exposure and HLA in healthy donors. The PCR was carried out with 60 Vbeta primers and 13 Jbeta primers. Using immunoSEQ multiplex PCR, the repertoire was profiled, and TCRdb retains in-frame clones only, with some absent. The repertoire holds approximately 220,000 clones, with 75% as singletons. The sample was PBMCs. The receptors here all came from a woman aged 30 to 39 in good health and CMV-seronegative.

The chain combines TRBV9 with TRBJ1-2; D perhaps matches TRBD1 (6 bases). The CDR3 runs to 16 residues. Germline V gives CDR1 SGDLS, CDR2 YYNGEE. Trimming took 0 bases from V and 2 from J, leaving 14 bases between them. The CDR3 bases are TGTGCCAGCAGCGTAGCCTGGGACACCTTGAACTATGGCTACACCTTC. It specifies CASSVAWDTLNYGYTF.

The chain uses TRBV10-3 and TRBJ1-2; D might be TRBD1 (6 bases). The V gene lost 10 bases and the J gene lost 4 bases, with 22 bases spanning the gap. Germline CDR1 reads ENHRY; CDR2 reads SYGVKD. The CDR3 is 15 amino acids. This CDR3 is CATSNGQGSIYGYTF. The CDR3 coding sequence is TGTGCCACCAGCAACGGTCAGGGGAGCATCTATGGCTACACCTTC.

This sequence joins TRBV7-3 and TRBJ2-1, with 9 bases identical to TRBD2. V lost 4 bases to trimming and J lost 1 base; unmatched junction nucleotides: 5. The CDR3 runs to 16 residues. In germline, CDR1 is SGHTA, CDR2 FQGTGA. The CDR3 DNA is TGTGCCAGCAGCTCGAATAGCGGGAGTTCCTACAATGAGCAGTTCTTC. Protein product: CASSSNSGSSYNEQFF.

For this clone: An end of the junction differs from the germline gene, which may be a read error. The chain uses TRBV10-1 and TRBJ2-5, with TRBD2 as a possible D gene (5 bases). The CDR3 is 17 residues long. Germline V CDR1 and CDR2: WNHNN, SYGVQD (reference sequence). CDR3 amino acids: CDSSESTRSGIQETQYF. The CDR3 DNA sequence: TGCGACAGCAGTGAGTCTACTAGGTCGGGAATCCAAGAGACCCAGTACTTC.

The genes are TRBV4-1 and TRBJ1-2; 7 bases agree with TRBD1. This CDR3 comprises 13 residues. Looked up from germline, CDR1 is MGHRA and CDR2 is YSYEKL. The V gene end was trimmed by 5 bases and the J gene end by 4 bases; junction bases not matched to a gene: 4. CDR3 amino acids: CASSVQGSYGYTF. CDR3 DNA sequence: TGCGCCAGCAGCGTACAGGGGTCCTATGGCTACACCTTC.

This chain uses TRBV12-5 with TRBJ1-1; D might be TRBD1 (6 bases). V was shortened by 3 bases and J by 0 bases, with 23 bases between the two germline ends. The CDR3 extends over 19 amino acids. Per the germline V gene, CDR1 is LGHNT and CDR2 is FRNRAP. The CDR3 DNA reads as TGTGCTAGTGGTTTTAAACCCAGGGGAGTTCCCCCCCTGAACACTGAAGCTTTCTTT. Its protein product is CASGFKPRGVPPLNTEAFF.

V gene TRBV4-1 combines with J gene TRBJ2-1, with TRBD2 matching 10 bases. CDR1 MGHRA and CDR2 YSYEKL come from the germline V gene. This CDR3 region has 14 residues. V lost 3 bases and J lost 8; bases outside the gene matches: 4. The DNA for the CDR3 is TGCGCCAGCAGCCATGTGGGGACTAGCGATGAGCAGTTCTTC. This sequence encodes CASSHVGTSDEQFF.

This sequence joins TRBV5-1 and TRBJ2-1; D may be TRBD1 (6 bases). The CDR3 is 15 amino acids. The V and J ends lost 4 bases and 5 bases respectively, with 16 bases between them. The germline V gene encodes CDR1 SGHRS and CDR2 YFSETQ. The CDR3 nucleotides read TGCGCCAGCAGCAGAACTCCGGGACAAAACAATGAGCAGTTCTTC. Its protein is CASSRTPGQNNEQFF.

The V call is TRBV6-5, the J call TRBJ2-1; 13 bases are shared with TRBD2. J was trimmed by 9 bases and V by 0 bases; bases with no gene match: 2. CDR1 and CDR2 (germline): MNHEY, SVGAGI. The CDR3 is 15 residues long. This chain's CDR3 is CASSYSTSGRSEQFF. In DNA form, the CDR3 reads TGTGCCAGCAGTTACTCGACTAGCGGGAGGAGTGAGCAGTTCTTC.

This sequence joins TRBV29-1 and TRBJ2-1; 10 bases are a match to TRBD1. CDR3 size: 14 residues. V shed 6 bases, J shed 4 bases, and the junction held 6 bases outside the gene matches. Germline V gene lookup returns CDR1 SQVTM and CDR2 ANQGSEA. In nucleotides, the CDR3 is TGCAGCGTCAGTCGGGACAGGGGTTACAATGAGCAGTTCTTC. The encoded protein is CSVSRDRGYNEQFF.

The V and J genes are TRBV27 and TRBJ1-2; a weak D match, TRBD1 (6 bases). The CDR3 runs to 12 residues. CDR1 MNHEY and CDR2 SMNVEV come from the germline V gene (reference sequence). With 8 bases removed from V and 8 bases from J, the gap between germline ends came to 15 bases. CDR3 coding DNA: TGTGCCAGCGGGACCTGGGACATCGGCTACACCTTC. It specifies CASGTWDIGYTF.

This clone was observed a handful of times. The CDR3, as DNA: TGTGCCAGCAGCGTAGACAGGGGGAACACTGAAGCTTTCTTT. Encoded protein: CASSVDRGNTEAFF. J is TRBJ1-1 and V is TRBV9, with TRBD1 matching 7 bases. The V gene end was trimmed by 0 bases and the J gene end by 1 base; junction bases not matched to a gene: 0. This CDR3 region has 14 residues. Germline CDR1 and CDR2: SGDLS and YYNGEE. Variable domain in full (rest from reference TRBV9 and TRBJ1-1): DSGVTQTPKHLITATGQRVTLRCSPRSGDLSVYWYQQSLDQGLQFLIQYYNGEERAKGNILERFSAQQFPDLHSELNLSSLELGDSALYFCASSVDRGNTEAFFGQGTRLTVV.